The next 26 T cell receptor beta chains were all read from a single sample in a study of blood T cell repertoires in COVID-19. Produced via immunoSEQ multiplex PCR; TCRdb's table is partial and in-frame only. The sample includes 310,000 or so clones, approximately 85% of them seen just once. Input material: peripheral blood. Receptor source: a woman in her fifties or sixties with acute or convalescent COVID-19.

This chain uses TRBV2 with TRBJ2-5; tentatively, D is TRBD2 (5 bases). This CDR3 has 13 residues. V lost 7 bases and J lost 5, with 14 bases in between. Germline V CDR1 and CDR2: SNHLY, FYNNEI. The DNA for the CDR3 is TGTGCCAGCAACGGGGTTATAAGGGAGACCCAGTACTTC. Its protein product is CASNGVIRETQYF.

The chain recombines TRBV6-5 with TRBJ1-4; no clear D. Deletions cut 6 bases from V and 8 bases from J, with 13 bases between. The germline V gene encodes CDR1 MNHEY and CDR2 SVGAGI. The CDR3 is 13 amino acids. The CDR3 DNA follows: TGTGCCAGCAGGATGGGCCCGGGAGAAAAACTGTTTTTT. It translates to CASRMGPGEKLFF.

The rearrangement uses TRBV20-1 and TRBJ1-2; D is ambiguous. Trimming pared 4 bases from V and 7 bases from J, leaving 10 bases between. CDR3 length: 11 residues. Germline CDR1 is DFQATT and CDR2 is SNEGSKA (reference sequence). The CDR3 nucleotides read TGCAGTGCTACTAGCGATGGTGGCTACACCTTC. Translation gives CSATSDGGYTF.

The chain has TRBV19 and TRBJ1-1; perhaps TRBD1 as D (5 bases). Per germline, CDR1 LNHDA and CDR2 SQIVND (reference sequence). The V and J ends lost 6 bases and 3 bases respectively, with 20 bases between them. The CDR3 has 16 amino acids. The CDR3 nucleotides read TGTGCCAGTAGCCCCCCGGGAGGGGCCCGCGACACTGAAGCTTTCTTT. Residues: CASSPPGGARDTEAFF.

The chain carries TRBV5-5 and TRBJ2-1; TRBD1 aligns across 8 bases. V was clipped by 4 bases and J by 8 bases; unmatched bases: 8. Germline V gene sequence: CDR1 SGHKS, CDR2 YYEKEE (reference sequence). This CDR3 spans 14 amino acids. The CDR3 DNA reads as TGTGCCAGCAGCCGATCCCAGGGGGCGGATGAGCAGTTCTTC. It yields the protein CASSRSQGADEQFF.

J is TRBJ2-1 and V is TRBV4-3; 12 bases are shared with TRBD2. Trimming at V came to 1 base and at J to 7 bases, leaving 14 bases not matched to a gene. This CDR3 spans 19 amino acids. From germline, CDR1 is LGHNA and CDR2 YSLEER. CDR3 sequence: CASSQVYPETSGRVNEQFF. The DNA of the CDR3 is TGCGCCAGCAGCCAAGTATACCCCGAGACTAGCGGGAGAGTGAATGAGCAGTTCTTC.

The J gene is TRBJ2-1, the V gene TRBV10-3; D is ambiguous. This CDR3 region has 12 residues. Trimming took 4 bases from V and 4 from J, leaving 5 bases between them. From germline, CDR1 is ENHRY and CDR2 SYGVKD. The CDR3 DNA is TGTGCCATCAGTGGGCTTTACAATGAGCAGTTCTTC. Translating it yields CAISGLYNEQFF.

The gene calls are TRBV3-1 (or the pseudogene TRBV3-2) and TRBJ2-7; 11 nucleotides align to TRBD1. The CDR3 has 13 amino acids. V gave up 6 bases and J gave up 7 bases; unmatched junction bases: 5. Germline lookup yields CDR1 LGHDT and CDR2 YNNKEL (reference sequence). The DNA of the CDR3 is TGTGCCAGCAGACCCGGGACAGGGGGTGAGCAGTACTTC. This sequence encodes CASRPGTGGEQYF.

The chain links TRBV11-3 to TRBJ2-2; TRBD1 matches at 7 bases. The CDR3 runs to 14 residues. V gave up 3 bases and J gave up 6 bases; unmatched junction bases: 4. CDR1 and CDR2 from the germline V gene are SGHNT and YENEEA. The CDR3 DNA follows: TGTGCCAGCAGCTTCGGACAGGTGGCCGGGGAGCTGTTTTTT. Translated: CASSFGQVAGELFF.

The gene calls are TRBV11-2 and TRBJ2-7, with 10 positions matching TRBD1. In germline, CDR1 is SGHAT, CDR2 FQNNGV. V lost 7 bases, J lost 3 bases, and 3 bases stayed unmatched. This CDR3 comprises 13 residues. The CDR3 loop reads CASNRDRGYEQYF. The CDR3 coding sequence is TGTGCCAGCAACCGGGACAGGGGCTACGAGCAGTACTTC.

This chain joins TRBV3-1 (or the pseudogene TRBV3-2) and TRBJ2-7; D not resolved. Germline loops: CDR1 LGHDT, CDR2 YNNKEL (reference sequence). CDR3 length equals 11 residues. V shed 8 bases and J shed 5 bases, with 10 bases lying between them. The CDR3 spells CASGSRDEQYF. The CDR3 nucleotides are TGTGCCAGCGGCAGTCGGGACGAGCAGTACTTC.

The chain carries TRBV24-1 and TRBJ2-6; possible D gene TRBD2, 6 bases. V dropped 4 bases and J dropped 2 bases, with 11 bases sitting between them. The CDR3 totals 16 residues. Per the germline V gene, CDR1 is KGHDR and CDR2 is SFDVKD. CDR3 loop: CATSDWEVAGANVLTF. CDR3 nucleotide sequence: TGTGCCACCAGTGACTGGGAGGTCGCTGGGGCCAACGTCCTGACTTTC.

The CDR3 sequence is CASSLGPSGSITDTQYF. DNA of the CDR3: TGCGCCAGCAGCTTGGGGCCTAGCGGGAGCATCACAGATACGCAGTATTTT. V usage is TRBV5-1 and J usage is TRBJ2-3, with 10 bases identical to TRBD2. This CDR3 contains 17 residues. V was pared by 0 bases and J by 2 bases, with 6 bases of the junction left unmatched. Germline CDR1 is SGHRS and CDR2 is YFSETQ.

J is TRBJ2-7 and V is TRBV29-1; 8 nucleotides line up with TRBD2. The CDR3 covers 13 residues. Trimming at V came to 6 bases and at J to 3 bases, leaving 7 bases not matched to a gene. The V gene's germline CDR1 is SQVTM and CDR2 ANQGSEA. CDR3 protein: CSVYSGRLYEQYF. As DNA, the CDR3 is TGCAGCGTGTACAGCGGGAGACTCTACGAGCAGTACTTC.

The V call is TRBV5-4, the J call TRBJ1-5, with D possibly being TRBD1 (6 bases). This CDR3 spans 14 amino acids. Germline V lookup: CDR1 SGHNT, CDR2 YYREEE (reference sequence). V lost 4 bases, J lost 6 bases, and 14 bases lay in between. The CDR3 is CASSIQGVGQPQHF. The CDR3 DNA is TGTGCCAGCAGCATACAGGGAGTGGGTCAGCCCCAGCATTTT.

V gene TRBV21-1 combines with J gene TRBJ2-3; the table's D call, TRBD1, was not checked against the DNA. TRBV21-1 is a recognized pseudogene. The length of the CDR3 is 16 residues. In DNA, the CDR3 is TGTGCCAGCCCGGACCGACAGGGGGGAACCACAGATACGCAGTATTTT. Amino acid sequence: CASPDRQGGTTDTQYF.

This clone was counted between two and nine times. For the CDR3, the DNA is TGTGCCAGCAGCCCGAGGGGACAGGGGGTTCCCGGGGAGCTGTTTTTT. It translates to CASSPRGQGVPGELFF. The chain employs TRBV7-9 and TRBJ2-2; 11 bases match TRBD1. Unmatched junction bases numbered 8, after V lost 5 bases and J lost 6 bases. This CDR3 is built from 16 residues. Germline-derived CDR1 and CDR2 are SEHNR and FQNEAQ (reference sequence).

The rearrangement uses TRBV4-3 and TRBJ2-3; 7 bases agree with TRBD2. Looked up from germline, CDR1 is LGHNA and CDR2 is YSLEER. The V and J ends lost 0 bases and 2 bases, in that order; junction bases with no gene match: 23. This CDR3 region has 22 residues. The CDR3 sequence: CASSQDISLAVSKVGTTDTQYF. CDR3 DNA: TGCGCCAGCAGCCAAGATATAAGCCTAGCGGTTTCAAAGGTTGGGACCACAGATACGCAGTATTTT.

In DNA, the CDR3 is TGTGCCAGCAGCTTAACGGGTTTTAGCAATCAGCCCCAGCATTTT. Translation: CASSLTGFSNQPQHF. The chain recombines TRBV7-8 with TRBJ1-5; D is ambiguous. This CDR3 region has 15 residues. V lost 2 bases, J lost 0 bases, and 8 bases lay in between. From germline, CDR1 is SGHVS and CDR2 FQNEAQ.

The chain uses TRBV18 and TRBJ2-1; the match to TRBD2 covers 7 bases. V lost 3 bases, J lost 9 bases, and 5 bases stayed unmatched. The germline V gene encodes CDR1 KGHSH and CDR2 LQKENI. The CDR3 has 13 amino acids. CDR3 sequence (DNA): TGTGCCAGCTCACCTACGGGGGGTACTGAGCAGTTCTTC. Translated, it gives CASSPTGGTEQFF.

The chain is built from TRBV29-1 and TRBJ2-7; D is undetermined. The CDR3 extends over 12 amino acids. V shed 4 bases and J shed 3 bases, with 10 bases lying between them. Germline lookup yields CDR1 SQVTM and CDR2 ANQGSEA. This CDR3 is CSVGSQVYEQYF. DNA of the CDR3: TGCAGCGTTGGGTCGCAGGTCTACGAGCAGTACTTC.

J is TRBJ2-1 and V is TRBV24-1, with TRBD2 as a possible D gene (6 bases). The germline V gene has CDR1 KGHDR and CDR2 SFDVKD. V lost 1 base and J 6 bases, leaving 15 bases between the germline ends. This CDR3 has 16 residues. This chain's CDR3 is CATSDFSAMGGNEQFF. CDR3 coding DNA: TGTGCCACCAGTGATTTCTCAGCGATGGGGGGCAATGAGCAGTTCTTC.

This clone was seen just once. This chain connects TRBV28 to TRBJ2-7; the D is unclear. The CDR3 has 13 residues. V was pared by 2 bases and J by 9 bases, with 14 bases between. Looked up from germline, CDR1 is MDHEN and CDR2 is SYDVKM. The CDR3 nucleotides read TGTGCCAGCAGTTTAGGGTGGGCAGGTGGGCAGTACTTC. Translated: CASSLGWAGGQYF.

The chain uses TRBV18 and TRBJ2-7; 14 bases match TRBD2. V shed 6 bases, J shed 8 bases, and the junction held 12 bases outside the gene matches. The CDR3 runs 16 residues. The germline V gene encodes CDR1 KGHSH and CDR2 LQKENI. CDR3 in amino acids: CASSLQGLAGDGQQYF. CDR3 sequence (DNA): TGTGCCAGCTCTCTGCAGGGACTAGCGGGAGACGGGCAGCAGTACTTC.

This chain links TRBV29-1 with TRBJ2-1; 11 bases agree with TRBD2. The CDR3 consists of 15 residues. The germline V gene has CDR1 SQVTM and CDR2 ANQGSEA. V lost 4 bases to trimming and J lost 4 bases; unmatched junction nucleotides: 6. Here the CDR3 reads CSVVGLAELYNEQFF. DNA of the CDR3: TGCAGCGTTGTGGGACTAGCGGAACTTTACAATGAGCAGTTCTTC.

CDR3 protein: CASSQRGLNEQFF. CDR3 DNA: TGTGCCAGCAGCCAAAGGGGCCTAAATGAGCAGTTCTTC. The rearrangement joins TRBV7-3 to TRBJ2-1, with D perhaps matching TRBD1 (5 bases). Germline CDR1 SGHTA, CDR2 FQGTGA. The CDR3 loop spans 13 amino acids. Trimming took 5 bases from V and 7 from J, leaving 12 bases between them.